This TCR beta chain was retrieved from a study of regulatory T cells in long-lasting Graves disease (dated by TCRdb to the early 2020s). About the study as a whole: In the newly diagnosed Graves' disease group, patients had been taking antithyroid drugs for less than 3 months. Peripheral blood TCR sequencing and RNA sequencing compared persistent Graves' disease patients with newly diagnosed Graves' disease patients. The study was conducted in China and was registered as a clinical trial. A total of 35 or so samples underwent TCR sequencing: around 13 from persistent and roughly 20 from newly diagnosed Graves' disease patients.

This clonotype has a count of ten or more. Its recognized antigen is unknown. The input lacks base qualities; no much larger clone sits a single base away. Library preparation used multiplex PCR. The run used an Illumina HiSeq 4000. iRepertoire HTBI primers and Arm-PCR amplification of CDR3 regions were used to construct TCR beta libraries. PCR products were gel purified before sequencing. The published analysis was carried out like this. Gene usage analysis of CDR3 amino acid clonotypes relied on the roughly 58 TRBV and about 15 TRBJ segments identified across samples. COPE and FqMerger were used to merge filtered high-quality paired reads into contigs. BLAST was used to align contigs to the IMGT TRBV, TRBD and TRBJ reference genes, and CDR3 was defined following IMGT. Any clonotype with a frequency above 0.1% was classified as a highly expanded clone. Shannon entropy served as the measure of repertoire diversity, while the Gini coefficient captured V-J evenness. Public clonotypes were defined as clonotypes shared by more than one individual. Clones were called with MiXCR by TCRdb after fastp trimmed the public reads at Q25, and only in-frame beta chains were retained. One record per CDR3 amino acid sequence lists the most common genes and DNA. TCRdb, rather than the study authors, made the V and J calls. The sample yields hundreds of thousands of distinct CDR3 sequences; over 15% were counted once. Of the sample, roughly 27% falls within the top ten clones.

The junction carries 11 bases between V and J, which are trimmed by 4 bases and 7 bases respectively. As encoded in the germline V gene (reference sequence), CDR1 is LNHDA while CDR2 is SQIVND. The cysteine opens and the phenylalanine closes a CDR3 of 13 amino acids. Kept here is only the CDR3 DNA, which spans 39 bases and is read in frame from base 1. The study at large found these results: Preferential use of TRBV28, TRBJ1-2 and TRBJ2-5 was observed in persistent disease, whereas TRBV20-1 and TRBJ2-1 were favored in newly diagnosed disease. Peripheral blood alone was examined, since thyroid tissue, which constituted the primary lesion, could not be accessed. Only the TCR beta chain was sequenced and analyzed. The authors acknowledged the small sample size as a limitation that may reduce accuracy. Compared with newly diagnosed patients, patients with persistent Graves' disease had lower TCR Shannon entropy and fewer highly expanded clones, which suggests clonal expansion. More public clonotypes were shared among persistent patients (about 2,800) than among newly diagnosed patients (just under 1,000).

The time point label of this sample denotes: newly diagnosed GD, antithyroid drugs for less than 3 months. For both TCR sequencing and RNA sequencing, RNA was extracted from PBMCs using TRIzol. The diagnosis of Graves' disease was made according to American Thyroid Association guidelines. Patients for the study were recruited at an endocrinology department in Xi'an, China. Each patient gave approximately 9.7 milliliters of peripheral blood, collected in an EDTA anticoagulant tube. Ficoll Paque Plus density gradient separation was used to isolate PBMCs, and no further T cell sorting was performed. RNA quality was checked with an Agilent 2100 Bioanalyzer and agarose gel, and concentration with a NanoDrop 2000. The same sample was also studied in work on T cells in Graves' hyperthyroidism and ophthalmopathy. According to the second study: A patient counted as having stable Graves' hyperthyroidism if no progression to ophthalmopathy occurred over 18 months of follow-up. Hyperthyroidism patients were newly diagnosed, with disease duration under 2 months, and aged 18 to 65 years. The study excluded patients with uncontrolled infections, other autoimmune diseases, pregnancy or lactation. Diagnoses relied on clinical symptoms, serum thyroxine and TRAb, thyroid ultrasound and orbital computed tomography. A first-round RT-PCR of the TCR CDR3 used the HTBI primer set with the Qiagen OneStep RT-PCR kit. Most expanded thyroid clonotypes (frequency above 0.001) were also detected in blood, suggesting blood repertoires may reflect thyroid immune responses. A model built on a 13 V-J signature distinguished ophthalmopathy from stable hyperthyroidism, reaching over 85% sensitivity and around 82% specificity in cross-validation and 80%/75% in testing. During validation, the model predicted progression to ophthalmopathy a median of approximately 6 months ahead of onset, with approximately 70% sensitivity and 72.22% specificity. To identify TCR V-J signatures that set the groups apart, the researchers used a discovery cohort of 90 to 100 patients, made up of approximately 43 with Graves' ophthalmopathy and 55 to 65 with stable Graves' hyperthyroidism. Whether ophthalmopathy could be predicted prospectively was tested in an independent validation cohort made up of under 20 hyperthyroidism patients plus 17 patients who later progressed to ophthalmopathy. The 75 to 100 discovery patients were randomly split 7:3 into training and test sets. In more than 5 Graves' hyperthyroidism patients, the study also compared T-cell repertoires from thyroid tissue with T-cell repertoires from blood. Following sampling, methimazole starting at 30 mg daily was given to hyperthyroidism patients, and high-dose intravenous methylprednisolone was given to ophthalmopathy patients. Libraries were constructed in a second round of multiplex PCR, after which size selection and purification were performed. Sequencing of the libraries was done on an Illumina HiSeq2000 using paired-end 100 bp reads. SOAPnuke was used to process the raw data, throwing out any read that contained adapters or uncalled bases, had a mean Phred below 15, or lacked an exact constant-primer or identifier match. COPE v1.2.5 was used to merge high-quality paired reads, and clonotypes were defined as unique nucleotide sequences. Clonotypes were aligned to IMGT TRBV, TRBD and TRBJ reference segments using MiTCR v1.1. The analysis was restricted to V-J combinations with a frequency above 0.0001, which together covered approximately 99% of the repertoires. A TCS score was defined as the ratio between F50 (clonal expansion) and ExV (chaos), using BLOSUM62-based TCRdist between CDR3 peptides within each V-J. Welch's t-statistics and random forest reduced 500 to 550 V-J features to 13, which were used in a naive Bayes classifier (R e1071). Sample size was not statistically predetermined, and blinding of investigators to group allocation was not performed. According to the paper, TCR Vbeta CDR3 sequencing was carried out on approximately 140 peripheral blood samples, which came from 40 to 45 ophthalmopathy, 70 to 80 hyperthyroidism and roughly 17 progressor patients.

The sequencing here drew on peripheral blood mononuclear cells (PBMCs), taken at new diagnosis, from a patient treated with antithyroid drugs. The sequence is built from TRBV19 and TRBJ1-5; a tentative D call is TRBD1 (5 bases match). This TCR was recovered from a middle-aged man with Graves disease. Donor details come from another sample of the same person, matched by shared clones. In nucleotide form, the sequence is TGTGCCAGTAGTAAGGGGCGCGGCCAGCCCCAGCATTTT. This sequence encodes CASSKGRGQPQHF.